The rows below give T cell receptor beta chains drawn from one sample of a study of technical replicates of blood from several donors. Method: immunoSEQ multiplex PCR; TCRdb's copy keeps in-frame clones and lacks some. The table has around 90,000 clones, 94% seen once. Sequencing was carried out using T cells isolated from PBMCs. Receptors were obtained from a human donor in good health. The CDR3 runs from the conserved cysteine through the conserved F or W. The order of the fields is V gene, clone size, D gene, J gene, CDR3 DNA, CDR3 protein. D genes are given only for firm matches. Part of the rows lack a size; the others show once, few, many or a class for expanded clones.

>TRBV29-1|-|TRBD1|TRBJ2-7
TGCAGCGTTTTCCCCGGGACAGGGACCCGCGAGCAGTACTTC
CSVFPGTGTREQYF
>TRBV18|-|-|TRBJ2-5
TGTGCCAGCTCACCACCCTTAGAGACCCAGTACTTC
CASSPPLETQYF
>TRBV7-9|-|TRBD1|TRBJ2-5
TGTGCCAGCAGCTTGGGGAGACAGGGCGGTGAGACCCAGTACTTC
CASSLGRQGGETQYF
>TRBV7-9|-|-|TRBJ2-1
TGTGCCAGCAGCTTTTTAGCGGCACCCTACAATGAGCAGTTCTTC
CASSFLAAPYNEQFF
>TRBV5-1|-|TRBD2|TRBJ2-1
TGCGCCAGCAGCAGACTAGCAGCTTCACTCAATGAGCAGTTCTTC
CASSRLAASLNEQFF
>TRBV19|-|TRBD1|TRBJ1-5
TGTGCCAGTAGTTCCGGGACAGGGGGCTCTTTCAATCAGCCCCAGCATTTT
CASSSGTGGSFNQPQHF
>TRBV10-2|-|TRBD1|TRBJ1-1
TGCGCCAGCAGCCTACAGGGGGCTGTCACTGAAGCTTTCTTT
CASSLQGAVTEAFF
>TRBV4-1|-|-|TRBJ1-2
TGCGCCAGCAGCCAAGTCCACAGAGACTATGGCTACACCTTC
CASSQVHRDYGYTF
>TRBV6-5|-|TRBD1|TRBJ2-3
TGTGCCAGCAGCCTACAGGGGGCTGGGGGAAATACGCAGTATTTT
CASSLQGAGGNTQYF
>TRBV2|-|TRBD2|TRBJ2-3
TGTGCCAGCTCGTGGGCTAGCGGGAGAACAGATACGCAGTATTTT
CASSWASGRTDTQYF
>TRBV12-5|once|TRBD1|TRBJ2-3
TGTGCTAGTGGCGATGGGACAGGGGGGTTCTCTACAGATACGCAGTATTTT
CASGDGTGGFSTDTQYF
>TRBV14|-|-|TRBJ1-5
TGTGCCAGCAGCCAAAGCCCCATTGGCTCCCTAGGTGGTCAGCCCCAGCATTTT
CASSQSPIGSLGGQPQHF
>TRBV6-4|-|-|TRBJ1-1
TGTGCCAGCAGTATAACAGTGAGCACTGAAGCTTTCTTT
CASSITVSTEAFF
>TRBV13|-|TRBD1|TRBJ2-1
TGTGCCAGCAGCTTAGCCACAGGGGCCAATGAGCAGTTCTTC
CASSLATGANEQFF
>TRBV19|-|-|TRBJ2-2
TGTGCCAGTATCGGTCCTTACAACACCGGGGAGCTGTTTTTT
CASIGPYNTGELFF
>TRBV4-1|once|-|TRBJ1-5
TGCGCCAGCAGCCAACTACAGGGTAATCAGCCCCAGCATTTT
CASSQLQGNQPQHF
>TRBV7-9|-|TRBD1|TRBJ2-7
TGTGCCAGCCACGACCACCCGGGACAGGGCCTTTCCTACGAGCAGTACTTC
CASHDHPGQGLSYEQYF
>TRBV10-1|-|TRBD2|TRBJ2-2
TGCGCCAGCAGCTCTCAGCGGGAAAACACCGGGGAGCTGTTTTTT
CASSSQRENTGELFF
>TRBV7-8|-|TRBD1|TRBJ2-5
TGTGCCAGCAGCTCATATACCGGGACAGGGACGGCTAAAGAGACCCAGTACTTC
CASSSYTGTGTAKETQYF
>TRBV7-3|-|-|TRBJ2-5
TGTGCCAGCAGCTTAGAGTCTTTGGGCGGTCGGGGGATCCAGTACTTC
CASSLESLGGRGIQYF
>TRBV7-2|-|-|TRBJ2-1
TGTGCCAGCAGCTTAGCAGGGGCCAGCTCCTACAATGAGCAGTTCTTC
CASSLAGASSYNEQFF
>TRBV4-1|-|-|TRBJ2-2
TGCGCCAGCAGCCGCCTACGAGAGATGAACACCGGGGAGCTGTTTTTT
CASSRLREMNTGELFF
>TRBV11-2|few|TRBD1|TRBJ2-2
TGTGCCAGCAGCTTAAAGGGACAGGGGAACACCGGGGAGCTGTTTTTT
CASSLKGQGNTGELFF
>TRBV27|-|-|TRBJ2-3
TGTGCCAGCACGGAGCGGACTAGCACAGATACGCAGTATTTT
CASTERTSTDTQYF
>TRBV7-2|-|-|TRBJ1-2
TGTGCCAGCAGTCCCTATAGTGGTAGTGGCTACACCTTC
CASSPYSGSGYTF
>TRBV7-3|-|TRBD2|TRBJ2-1
TGTGCCAGCAGCCTTCGGAGACTAGCGGGAGGAGACAATGAGCAGTTCTTC
CASSLRRLAGGDNEQFF
>TRBV11-3|-|-|TRBJ2-7
TGTGCCAGCAGCCCCCGGACAGCAACCTACGAGCAGTACTTC
CASSPRTATYEQYF
>TRBV6-5|-|-|TRBJ2-5
TGTGCCAGTTCAGGTTGGGAAGAGACCCAGTACTTC
CASSGWEETQYF
>TRBV4-2|-|TRBD1|TRBJ2-7
TGTGCCAGCAGCCACCCCAGGGAGACAGGGGACTCCTACGAGCAGTACTTC
CASSHPRETGDSYEQYF
>TRBV2|-|TRBD2|TRBJ2-5
TGTGCCAGCCTCCAACAAGCGGGAGTTAGAGAGACCCAGTACTTC
CASLQQAGVRETQYF
>TRBV10-2|-|TRBD1|TRBJ2-3
TGCGCCAGCAGTGAGTTGGCAGGGGGCGCCTTCACAGATACGCAGTATTTT
CASSELAGGAFTDTQYF
>TRBV29-1|once|TRBD1|TRBJ2-2
TGCAGCGTTCGAGAGACAGGGGTCGCCGGGGAGCTGTTTTTT
CSVRETGVAGELFF
>TRBV6-6|-|TRBD1|TRBJ2-7
TGTGCCAGCAGTTACTCTCGGGACGGACAGGGCGAGCAGTACTTC
CASSYSRDGQGEQYF
>TRBV9|-|TRBD2|TRBJ2-7
TGTGCCAGCAGCGTAGTCTTAGCGGGAGTAGACGAGCAGTACTTC
CASSVVLAGVDEQYF
>TRBV9|-|-|TRBJ2-1
TGTGCCAGCAGCCCCCGACTATCCCCTGAGCAGTTCTTC
CASSPRLSPEQFF
>TRBV30|once|-|TRBJ2-1
TGTGCCTGGAGTGTGTCGCAGGGAAATGAGCAGTTCTTC
CAWSVSQGNEQFF
>TRBV19|-|-|TRBJ1-2
TGTGCCAGTAGTGCTCTCGACCTCGGGGGCTACACCTTC
CASSALDLGGYTF
>TRBV28|-|-|TRBJ1-4
TGTGCCAGCAGTTTGGCTGAAAAACTGTTTTTT
CASSLAEKLFF
>TRBV4-1|-|TRBD2|TRBJ2-7
TGCGCCAGCAGCCAAGGAAGAGCGGGAGACCACGAGCAGTACTTC
CASSQGRAGDHEQYF
>TRBV11-3|-|-|TRBJ1-3
TGTGCCAGCAGTTACGCACGACAGTCTGGAAACACCATATATTTT
CASSYARQSGNTIYF
>TRBV27|-|TRBD2|TRBJ2-1
TGTGCCAGCAGTTGGGGGGGGTCCTACAATGAGCAGTTCTTC
CASSWGGSYNEQFF
>TRBV29-1|-|-|TRBJ2-3
TGCAGCGCCCCGGGGACGGGAGTGTGGGATACGCAGTATTTT
CSAPGTGVWDTQYF
>TRBV4-1|-|-|TRBJ2-7
TGCGCCAGCAGCCATACGGAGGGGAACGAGCAGTACTTC
CASSHTEGNEQYF